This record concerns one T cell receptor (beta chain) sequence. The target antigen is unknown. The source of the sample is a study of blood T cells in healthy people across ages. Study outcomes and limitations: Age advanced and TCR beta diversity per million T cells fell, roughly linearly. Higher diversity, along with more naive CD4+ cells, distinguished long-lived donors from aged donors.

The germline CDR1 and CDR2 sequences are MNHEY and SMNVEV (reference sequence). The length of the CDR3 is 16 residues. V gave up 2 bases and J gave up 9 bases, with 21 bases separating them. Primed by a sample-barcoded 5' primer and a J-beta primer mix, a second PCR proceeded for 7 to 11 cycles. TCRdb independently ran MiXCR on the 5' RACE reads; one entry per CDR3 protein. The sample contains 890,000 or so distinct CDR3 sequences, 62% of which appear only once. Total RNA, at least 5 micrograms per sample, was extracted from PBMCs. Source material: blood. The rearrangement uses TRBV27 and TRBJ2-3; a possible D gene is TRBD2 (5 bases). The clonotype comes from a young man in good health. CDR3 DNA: TGTGCCAGCAGTTTAGCTCCGGGGTGGGTGTTTGAAACGCAGTATTTT. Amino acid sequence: CASSLAPGWVFETQYF.